Sequencing of this T cell receptor (beta chain) was carried out in a study of blood T cell repertoires in COVID-19. Overall study context: There were acute and convalescent COVID-19 samples, and they came from the United States, Italy and Spain. T cells, B-cell-depleted T cells, or PBMCs supplied cDNA or gDNA.

Original analysis: Estimation of nucleated cell counts was performed using reference gene primer amplification. Repertoires were generated with immunoSEQ multiplex PCR, while TCRdb's copy carries only in-frame clones and drops some. The V and J calls and the clone size are those of that table, but D and trimming were determined from the DNA. The sample shows 150,000 to 200,000 clones, about 85% of them seen only once. This clone occurred a few times. The CDR3 covers 15 residues. Germline V CDR1 and CDR2: SGHTA, FQGNSA. Trimming at V came to 8 bases and at J to 4 bases, leaving 7 bases not matched to a gene.

Sequenced: peripheral blood. The chain recombines TRBV7-2 with TRBJ1-5; the match to TRBD1 covers 11 bases. This TCR was recovered from a human donor with acute or convalescent COVID-19. The donor label of this sample is uncertain. CDR3 region: CASGQGQGVNQPQHF. For the CDR3, the DNA is TGTGCCAGCGGACAGGGACAGGGGGTAAATCAGCCCCAGCATTTT.